This entry describes one T cell receptor beta chain. The CDR3 runs to 18 residues. CDR1 is SGDLS and CDR2 is YYNGEE in the germline V gene. V lost 0 bases, J lost 2 bases, and 11 bases stayed unmatched. This sample is part of a study of T cell changes during pregnancy in multiple sclerosis. The table came from immunoSEQ multiplex PCR; TCRdb's copy has only in-frame clones and leaves some out. The sample carries 30,000 or so clones, around 93% recorded once. The starting material was CD4+ T cells from peripheral blood mononuclear cells, obtained after pregnancy. The genes are TRBV9 and TRBJ2-1, with 7 bases aligning to TRBD1. The receptor's source is a female donor with multiple sclerosis, enrolled in a pregnancy study. CDR3 sequence (DNA): TGTGCCAGCAGCGTAGGATCGGGGCAGGGACAGCCCTACAATGAGCAGTTCTTC. It is translated as CASSVGSGQGQPYNEQFF.